This T cell receptor (beta chain) comes out of a study of identifying expanded T cells in peripheral blood. Sequencing used immunoSEQ multiplex PCR; TCRdb keeps in-frame clones, though not all of them. The sample includes 130,000 or so clones, approximately 80% of them seen just once. The germline CDR1 and CDR2 sequences are SGHVS and FQNEAQ. This CDR3 has 13 residues. V lost 6 bases and J 5 bases, leaving 14 bases between the germline ends. The TCR sequence derives from a person between 18 and 75 years old in good health. V usage is TRBV7-8 and J usage is TRBJ2-7; TRBD2 is a possible D gene (5 bases). Sequencing was carried out using blood. CDR3 DNA sequence: TGTGCCAGCAGTAAAATCGGGATCCACGAGCAGTACTTC. It specifies CASSKIGIHEQYF.